This TCR beta chain is from a study of cytomegalovirus exposure and HLA in healthy donors. PCR involved 60 Vbeta and 13 Jbeta primers. Sequencing used immunoSEQ multiplex PCR; TCRdb keeps in-frame clones, though not all of them. This table holds around 200,000 clones, 60% to 80% found once. In germline, CDR1 is GTSNPN, CDR2 SVGIG (reference sequence). The CDR3 runs 12 residues. V lost 0 bases and J 8 bases, leaving 10 bases between the germline ends. The chain carries TRBV30 and TRBJ1-2; D perhaps matches TRBD1 (5 bases). Sequences were obtained from PBMCs. The sequence was collected from a man aged 40-49 years in good health and CMV-seronegative. As DNA, the CDR3 is TGTGCCTGGAGTGTACCCCCAGGGGGCTACACCTTC. It is translated as CAWSVPPGGYTF.